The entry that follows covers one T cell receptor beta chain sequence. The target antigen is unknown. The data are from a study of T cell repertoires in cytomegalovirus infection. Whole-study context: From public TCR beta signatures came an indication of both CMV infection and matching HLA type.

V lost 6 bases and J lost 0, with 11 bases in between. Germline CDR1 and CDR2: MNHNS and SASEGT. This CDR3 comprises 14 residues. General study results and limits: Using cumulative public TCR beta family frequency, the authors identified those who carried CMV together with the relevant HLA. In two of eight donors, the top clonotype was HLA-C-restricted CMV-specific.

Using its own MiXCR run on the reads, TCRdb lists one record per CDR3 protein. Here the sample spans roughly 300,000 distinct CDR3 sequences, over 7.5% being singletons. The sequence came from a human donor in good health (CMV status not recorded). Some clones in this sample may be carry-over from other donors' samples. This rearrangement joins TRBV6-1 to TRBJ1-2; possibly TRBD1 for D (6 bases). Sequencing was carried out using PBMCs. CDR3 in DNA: TGTGCCAGCAGCCCGGGACATGCTAACTATGGCTACACCTTC. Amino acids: CASSPGHANYGYTF.